The clone carrying this T cell receptor beta chain was picked up one time. The antigen is not known. The CDR3 contains 16 residues. Trimming cost V 0 bases and J 1 base; bases outside gene matches: 4. Germline V CDR1 and CDR2: LNHNV, YYDKDF (reference sequence). The sample comes from a study of OX40 agonist ivuxolimab in advanced cancers. Study context: Enrollees could have had prior anti-PD-1, anti-PD-L1 or anti-CTLA-4 therapy, which over 35% had received. Overall study findings and caveats: Also showing low normalized T-cell clonal expansion were some of the nonresponders.

Only in-frame clones appear in the TCRdb table, and some are missing; sequencing was by immunoSEQ multiplex PCR. The data hold 80,000 to 130,000 clones, with about nine tenths observed a single time. The chain combines TRBV15 with TRBJ2-3; 7 bases match TRBD1. The clonotype was recovered from an adult with an advanced solid tumor such as melanoma, head and neck, liver or kidney cancer. Sequences were derived from CD4+ or CD8+ T cells sorted from blood, sampled in a trial of the OX40 agonist ivuxolimab. CDR3 amino acids: CATSREYGTGTDTQYF. CDR3 in DNA: TGTGCCACCAGCAGAGAGTATGGGACAGGCACAGATACGCAGTATTTT. The whole variable domain, filled in from reference TRBV15 and TRBJ2-3, reads DAMVIQNPRYQVTQFGKPVTLSCSQTLNHNVMYWYQQKSSQAPKLLFHYYDKDFNNEADTPDNFQSRRPNTSFCFLDIRSPGLGDTAMYLCATSREYGTGTDTQYFGPGTRLTVL.